These 28 T cell receptor beta chains share one sample of origin, sequenced in a study of T cells in narcolepsy. Libraries were prepared by immunoSEQ multiplex PCR; TCRdb keeps only in-frame clonotypes and omits some of them. This sample has 30,000 to 35,000 clones, with 83% found just once. What was sequenced was CD45RA- memory CD4+ T cells from PBMCs. These receptors came from a human donor with narcolepsy.

The chain has TRBV7-3 and TRBJ2-1; TRBD2 matches at 10 bases. V trimming: 5 bases; J trimming: 6 bases; junction bases outside the gene matches: 13. Germline V gene sequence: CDR1 SGHTA, CDR2 FQGTGA. The CDR3 is 17 amino acids. CDR3 sequence reads: CASSRLIAGGLGNEQFF. Written as DNA, the CDR3 is TGTGCCAGCAGCCGCTTAATAGCGGGGGGTCTGGGCAATGAGCAGTTCTTC.

About this clone: Other DNA sequences in the same sample also yield this CDR3. V gene TRBV7-2 combines with J gene TRBJ2-3; the D gene is possibly TRBD2 (6 bases). The germline V gene encodes CDR1 SGHTA and CDR2 FQGNSA. The CDR3 consists of 16 residues. Deletions cut 2 bases from V and 4 bases from J, with 16 bases between. The CDR3 sequence: CASSLYRRGNADTQYF. CDR3 DNA sequence: TGTGCCAGCAGCTTATACCGACGGGGGAACGCAGATACGCAGTATTTT.

The chain uses TRBV19 and TRBJ1-1; D uncertain. Germline CDR1 LNHDA, CDR2 SQIVND (reference sequence). This CDR3 is built from 15 residues. Trimming left V 7 bases short and J 0 bases short, with 15 bases between. CDR3 coding DNA: TGTGCCAGTACCCCCTGGAGCGAAATGAACACTGAAGCTTTCTTT. It is translated as CASTPWSEMNTEAFF. Filled out from reference TRBV19 and TRBJ1-1, the complete variable domain reads DGGITQSPKYLFRKEGQNVTLSCEQNLNHDAMYWYRQDPGQGLRLIYYSQIVNDFQKGDIAEGYSVSREKKESFPLTVTSAQKNPTAFYLCASTPWSEMNTEAFFGQGTRLTVV.

V is TRBV4-1 and J is TRBJ2-5; D may be TRBD2 (7 bases). The CDR3 covers 17 residues. CDR1 MGHRA and CDR2 YSYEKL come from the germline V gene. Trimming removed 4 bases at V and 2 bases at J, with 20 bases between. The chain's CDR3 is CASSPEGGGFGQETQYF. CDR3 DNA: TGCGCCAGCAGCCCCGAGGGAGGGGGATTCGGGCAAGAGACCCAGTACTTC.

This chain connects TRBV7-9 to TRBJ2-3, with 9 bases matching TRBD2. The germline V gene encodes CDR1 SEHNR and CDR2 FQNEAQ (reference sequence). CDR3 length: 15 amino acids. J gave up 5 bases and V 5 bases, and 8 bases lay outside the gene matches. The CDR3: CASSQVGLAGDTQYF. CDR3 sequence (DNA): TGTGCCAGCAGCCAAGTGGGACTAGCAGGAGATACGCAGTATTTT.

The chain has TRBV10-3 and TRBJ2-7; D is possibly TRBD2 (6 bases). This CDR3 contains 17 residues. From germline, CDR1 is ENHRY and CDR2 SYGVKD. V lost 2 bases and J lost 6, with 23 bases in between. The CDR3 sequence: CAISEPRRPRQGGEQYF. The CDR3 DNA follows: TGTGCCATCAGTGAGCCAAGGCGGCCGAGGCAGGGAGGCGAGCAGTACTTC.

V and J are TRBV18 and TRBJ2-5; 8 nucleotides align to TRBD2. Germline V gene data show CDR1 as KGHSH and CDR2 as LQKENI. The CDR3 consists of 16 residues. V dropped 3 bases and J dropped 5; count of bases not matched to a gene: 11. The CDR3 bases are TGTGCCAGCTCACCGAGCCCCGGGGGGGCCGCGGAGACCCAGTACTTC. Translation gives CASSPSPGGAAETQYF.

The CDR3 DNA is TGTGCCAGCAGTCCGCAGGGCCCACGTAATGAAAAACTGTTTTTT. Encoded protein: CASSPQGPRNEKLFF. This rearrangement joins TRBV7-9 to TRBJ1-4; D might be TRBD1 (5 bases). The length of the CDR3 is 15 residues. The germline V gene encodes CDR1 SEHNR and CDR2 FQNEAQ (reference sequence). The V end was cut by 6 bases, the J end by 4 bases, with 15 bases between. Full variable domain (outside the CDR3, taken from reference TRBV7-9 and TRBJ1-4): DTGVSQNPRHKITKRGQNVTFRCDPISEHNRLYWYRQTLGQGPEFLTYFQNEAQLEKSRLLSDRFSAERPKGSFSTLEIQRTEQGDSAMYLCASSPQGPRNEKLFFGSGTQLSVL.

This chain uses TRBV7-2 with TRBJ1-2; D gene unclear. Germline CDR1 reads SGHTA; CDR2 reads FQGNSA. The V gene lost 5 bases and the J gene lost 5 bases, with 15 bases spanning the gap. This CDR3 has 14 amino acids. DNA for the CDR3: TGTGCCAGCAGCCCCGAGGCCGGAAGGTATGGCTACACCTTC. It codes for CASSPEAGRYGYTF.

This chain joins TRBV6-1 and TRBJ1-1, with TRBD1 matching over 7 bases. Unmatched junction bases numbered 14, after V lost 4 bases and J lost 0 bases. This CDR3 is 18 amino acids long. The germline V gene encodes CDR1 MNHNS and CDR2 SASEGT. The CDR3: CASSAWDSPFPLNTEAFF. The CDR3 bases are TGTGCCAGCAGTGCATGGGACAGTCCCTTTCCTCTGAACACTGAAGCTTTCTTT.

This clone appeared a few times. The chain employs TRBV4-3 and TRBJ1-1, with no clear D. V was shortened by 0 bases and J by 4 bases, with 6 bases between the two germline ends. Germline assignment: CDR1 LGHNA and CDR2 YSLEER. The CDR3 is made up of 13 amino acids. This chain's CDR3 is CASSQEPITEAFF. CDR3 DNA sequence: TGCGCCAGCAGCCAAGAGCCCATCACTGAAGCTTTCTTT.

This clone was found once. This rearrangement joins TRBV5-1 to TRBJ1-3; D is unresolved. V lost 1 base and J 4 bases, leaving 12 bases between the germline ends. Germline-derived CDR1 and CDR2 are SGHRS and YFSETQ. This CDR3 spans 15 amino acids. CDR3 region: CASSLIGGRGNTIYF. The CDR3 coding sequence is TGCGCCAGCAGCTTGATTGGAGGGCGAGGAAACACCATATATTTT.

This chain connects TRBV13 to TRBJ1-6, with D possibly TRBD1 on 6 matching bases. The CDR3 runs 14 residues. CDR1 is PRHDT and CDR2 is FYEKMQ in the germline V gene (reference sequence). V lost 2 bases to trimming and J lost 7 bases, with 9 bases between them. The chain's CDR3 is CASSLTRGNSPLHF. The CDR3 DNA reads as TGTGCCAGCAGCTTAACCAGGGGCAATTCACCCCTCCACTTT.

The CDR3 nucleotides are TGTGCCAGTAGTCCCCGACTAGCGTCAGTAAGGTCCTACGAGCAGTACTTC. Its translation: CASSPRLASVRSYEQYF. This sequence joins TRBV19 and TRBJ2-7, with TRBD2 matching over 8 bases. Trimming removed 5 bases from V and 1 base from J; junction bases left unmatched: 13. Germline-derived CDR1 and CDR2 are LNHDA and SQIVND (reference sequence). This CDR3 has 17 amino acids.

The chain carries TRBV19 and TRBJ1-5; D gene uncertain. The ends were cut back, 7 bases at V and 6 bases at J, with 19 bases in the middle. Looked up from germline, CDR1 is LNHDA and CDR2 is SQIVND (reference sequence). This CDR3 region has 15 residues. The chain's CDR3 is CASTKTPPTGQPQHF. In DNA form, the CDR3 reads TGTGCCAGTACAAAGACCCCGCCGACCGGTCAGCCCCAGCATTTT.

This chain uses TRBV6-6 with TRBJ2-3, with unresolved D. V was trimmed by 2 bases and J by 2 bases, leaving 8 bases between them. The CDR3 loop spans 14 amino acids. Germline loops: CDR1 MNHNY, CDR2 SVGAGI (reference sequence). The CDR3: CASSYVMNTDTQYF. CDR3 DNA sequence: TGTGCCAGCAGTTACGTAATGAACACAGATACGCAGTATTTT.

The chain uses TRBV27 and TRBJ1-6; D uncertain. Germline lookup yields CDR1 MNHEY and CDR2 SMNVEV (reference sequence). The V end was cut by 3 bases, the J end by 9 bases, with 15 bases between. There are 15 residues in the CDR3. The CDR3 region is CASSFSPGWGSPLHF. The CDR3 DNA reads as TGTGCCAGCAGTTTTAGTCCGGGATGGGGTTCACCCCTCCACTTT.

This clone came up a few times. J is TRBJ1-2 and V is TRBV6-6; the D is unclear. CDR1 is MNHNY, CDR2 SVGAGI, per germline (reference sequence). V lost 2 bases, J lost 3 bases, and 1 base lay in between. The CDR3 length is 11 residues. The CDR3 nucleotides read TGTGCCAGCAGTTACGACTATGGCTACACCTTC. Translation: CASSYDYGYTF.

The chain employs TRBV28 and TRBJ1-2; D not resolved. Germline values: CDR1 MDHEN, CDR2 SYDVKM. Trimming removed 6 bases from V and 3 bases from J, with 14 bases in between. The CDR3 has 14 amino acids. The CDR3 sequence is CASSSTKSDYGYTF. The CDR3 region has the DNA TGTGCCAGCAGCTCTACCAAAAGCGACTATGGCTACACCTTC.

V and J are TRBV9 and TRBJ1-6, with 10 bases matching TRBD1. This CDR3 spans 15 amino acids. Germline CDR1 is SGDLS and CDR2 is YYNGEE. V lost 0 bases and J lost 8; bases outside the gene matches: 2. As DNA, the CDR3 is TGTGCCAGCAGCGTAGTTGGGACAGGGGATTCACCCCTCCACTTT. It codes for CASSVVGTGDSPLHF.

V gene TRBV12-5 combines with J gene TRBJ2-1; 7 bases agree with TRBD2. The germline gives CDR1 LGHNT, CDR2 FRNRAP. The CDR3 contains 15 residues. The trim removed 7 bases at V and 5 bases at J, leaving 11 bases unmatched. The CDR3 protein is CASVPRGVSDNEQFF. The CDR3, as DNA: TGTGCTAGTGTCCCTCGGGGGGTTTCGGACAATGAGCAGTTCTTC.

The V call is TRBV11-2, the J call TRBJ1-6, with a tentative D call TRBD1 (5 bases). Trimming took off 1 base at V and 2 bases at J, with 9 bases between the two ends. Germline CDR1 and CDR2: SGHAT and FQNNGV. The CDR3 sequence is 16 residues long. The CDR3 here is CASSLGAGPYNSPLHF. The CDR3 DNA reads TGTGCCAGCAGCTTAGGAGCGGGGCCCTATAATTCACCCCTCCACTTT.

The chain combines TRBV23-1 with TRBJ2-7, with a tentative D call TRBD1 (6 bases). TRBV23-1 is designated an ORF whose function remains uncertain. The CDR3 runs to 15 residues. V was clipped by 0 bases and J by 5 bases, with 14 bases between them. CDR3 nucleotides: TGCGCCAGCAGTCAATCTGGGCAGGGGTACAACGAGCAGTACTTC. It is translated as CASSQSGQGYNEQYF.

The chain is built from TRBV7-2 and TRBJ1-2, with D hard to call. The CDR3 is made up of 15 amino acids. CDR1 SGHTA and CDR2 FQGNSA come from the germline V gene. V dropped 5 bases and J dropped 8 bases, with 21 bases sitting between them. This chain's CDR3 is CASSERVGLLGGYTF. CDR3 nucleotides: TGTGCCAGCAGCGAGCGGGTAGGGCTCTTAGGAGGCTACACCTTC. The variable domain in full, with the rest retrieved from reference TRBV7-2 and TRBJ1-2, is GAGVSQSPSNKVTEKGKDVELRCDPISGHTALYWYRQSLGQGLEFLIYFQGNSAPDKSGLPSDRFSAERTGGSVSTLTIQRTQQEDSAVYLCASSERVGLLGGYTFGSGTRLTVV.

A word on this clone: An end of the junction does not agree with germline; a read error may underlie this. V gene TRBV5-1 combines with J gene TRBJ1-1; a possible D gene is TRBD1 (6 bases). The CDR3 runs to 15 residues. Per the germline V gene, CDR1 is SGHRS and CDR2 is YFSETQ. CDR3 sequence (DNA): TGCGCCAGCAGCGCCTCAAGGGGGGAGAGGACTGGAGCTTTCTTT. It is translated as CASSASRGERTGAFF.

The genes are TRBV5-1 and TRBJ2-1; 7 bases agree with TRBD2. The CDR3 totals 17 residues. V lost 4 bases, J lost 0 bases, and 10 bases stayed unmatched. Germline assignment: CDR1 SGHRS and CDR2 YFSETQ. CDR3 bases: TGCGCCAGCAGCCCGGTGACCTCGGGGGGCTCCTACAATGAGCAGTTCTTC. Residues: CASSPVTSGGSYNEQFF. Drawing the rest from reference TRBV5-1 and TRBJ2-1, the complete variable domain is KAGVTQTPRYLIKTRGQQVTLSCSPISGHRSVSWYQQTPGQGLQFLFEYFSETQRNKGNFPGRFSGRQFSNSRSEMNVSTLELGDSALYLCASSPVTSGGSYNEQFFGPGTRLTVL.

The chain is built from TRBV28 and TRBJ1-4, with 8 bases matching TRBD1. CDR1 is MDHEN, CDR2 SYDVKM, per germline. The CDR3 length is 14 residues. Trimming at V came to 3 bases and at J to 6 bases, leaving 3 bases not matched to a gene. CDR3 residues: CASSFRGRDEKLFF. Here the CDR3 DNA reads TGTGCCAGCAGTTTCAGGGGGCGGGATGAAAAACTGTTTTTT.

This chain uses TRBV30 with TRBJ2-5, with D possibly matching TRBD2 (5 bases). The CDR3 sequence is 13 residues long. CDR1 is GTSNPN and CDR2 is SVGIG in the germline V gene (reference sequence). The germline V and J ends were trimmed by 7 bases and 7 bases, with 19 bases remaining between them. The CDR3 DNA follows: TGTGCCTCCCTCGGGGAGCAGAGTTTGACCCAGTACTTC. It specifies CASLGEQSLTQYF.